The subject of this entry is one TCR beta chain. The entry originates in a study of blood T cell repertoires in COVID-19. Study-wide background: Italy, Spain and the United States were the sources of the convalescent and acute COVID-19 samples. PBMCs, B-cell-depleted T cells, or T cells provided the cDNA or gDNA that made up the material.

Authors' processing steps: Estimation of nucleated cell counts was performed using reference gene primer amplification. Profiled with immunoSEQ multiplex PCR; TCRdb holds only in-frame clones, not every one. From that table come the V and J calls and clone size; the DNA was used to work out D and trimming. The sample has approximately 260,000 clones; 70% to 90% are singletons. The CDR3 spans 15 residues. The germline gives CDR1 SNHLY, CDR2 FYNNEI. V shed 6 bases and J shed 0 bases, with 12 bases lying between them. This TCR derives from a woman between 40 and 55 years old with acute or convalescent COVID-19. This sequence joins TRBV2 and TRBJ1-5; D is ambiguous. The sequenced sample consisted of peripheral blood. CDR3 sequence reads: CASSRHSLSNQPQHF. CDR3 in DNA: TGTGCCAGCAGCAGACATTCCCTTAGCAATCAGCCCCAGCATTTT.